The 14 T cell receptor beta chains given below trace back to one sample, sequenced in a study of Tregs in tolerant kidney transplant recipients. This table comes from immunoSEQ multiplex PCR, and its TCRdb copy is limited to in-frame clones, with some not included. The table lists 200,000 to 300,000 clones, about four fifths of them singletons. The sample consisted of CD4+ T cells from blood. Receptors were obtained from a human donor in good health.

This clone was seen a handful of times. This chain connects TRBV30 to TRBJ1-6, with D unclear. The CDR3 runs to 15 residues. The ends were cut back, 3 bases at V and 9 bases at J, with 18 bases in the middle. CDR1 GTSNPN and CDR2 SVGIG come from the germline V gene (reference sequence). Here the CDR3 DNA reads TGTGCCTGGAGGGCCCCTTGGGGAGCCAGTTCACCCCTCCACTTT. Residues: CAWRAPWGASSPLHF.

The genes are TRBV6-5 and TRBJ2-3; 11 bases line up with TRBD2. The germline V gene encodes CDR1 MNHEY and CDR2 SVGAGI. The V and J ends lost 5 bases and 10 bases, in that order; junction bases with no gene match: 8. The length of the CDR3 is 14 residues. CDR3 in amino acids: CASSLAGGQVSQYF. CDR3 in DNA: TGTGCCAGCAGTCTAGCGGGGGGCCAAGTTTCGCAGTATTTT.

The chain has TRBV5-1 and TRBJ1-6, with D possibly TRBD1 on 5 matching bases. In germline, CDR1 is SGHRS, CDR2 YFSETQ. This CDR3 spans 14 amino acids. The germline V and J ends were trimmed by 8 bases and 9 bases, with 18 bases remaining between them. This CDR3 is CASCIDRLGSPLHF. CDR3 DNA: TGCGCCAGTTGTATTGACAGACTGGGTTCACCCCTCCACTTT.

This chain joins TRBV7-9 and TRBJ2-4, with D possibly TRBD1 on 5 matching bases. Trimming took off 3 bases at V and 6 bases at J, with 9 bases between the two ends. The length of the CDR3 is 13 residues. Germline V lookup: CDR1 SEHNR, CDR2 FQNEAQ (reference sequence). The CDR3 loop reads CASSFADRNIQYF. The CDR3, as DNA: TGTGCCAGCAGCTTTGCTGACAGAAACATTCAGTACTTC.

The chain joins TRBV21-1 to TRBJ2-7; the DNA was not compared with TRBD2, the D call given in the table. TRBV21-1 is designated a pseudogene. The CDR3 consists of 19 residues. The CDR3 DNA follows: TGTGCCAGCAGCAAGGGGACTAGCGGCGTCCAAGGGGCTTCCTACGAGCAGTACTTC. This gives the protein CASSKGTSGVQGASYEQYF.

The chain couples TRBV29-1 to TRBJ1-1, with D unresolved. This CDR3 region has 13 residues. V was trimmed by 4 bases and J by 0 bases, leaving 9 bases between them. Germline assignment: CDR1 SQVTM and CDR2 ANQGSEA. CDR3 in DNA: TGCAGCGTTGGCCGGTCCCTGAACACTGAAGCTTTCTTT. Translation: CSVGRSLNTEAFF.

This chain's CDR3 is CASSPMYGSYGYTF. DNA of the CDR3: TGTGCCAGCAGTCCCATGTACGGTAGCTATGGCTACACCTTC. The gene calls are TRBV6-4 and TRBJ1-2, with unresolved D. This CDR3 spans 14 amino acids. Germline V CDR1 and CDR2: MRHNA, SNTAGT. V was trimmed by 5 bases and J by 4 bases, leaving 14 bases between them.

The chain is built from TRBV23-1 and TRBJ2-4; weak D call: TRBD1 (5 bases). TRBV23-1 is reported as an ORF; its role is uncertain. CDR3 length: 14 residues. Trimming took 8 bases from V and 0 from J, leaving 11 bases between them. In DNA form, the CDR3 reads TGCGCCAGCCCAGGGAAACTAGCCAAAAACATTCAGTACTTC. Its protein product is CASPGKLAKNIQYF.

This chain links TRBV7-9 with TRBJ2-3; TRBD1 matches 9 bases. The CDR3 sequence is 18 residues long. Germline CDR1 is SEHNR and CDR2 is FQNEAQ (reference sequence). Germline trimming cut 5 bases from V and 4 bases from J; bases unmatched to any gene: 16. Written as DNA, the CDR3 is TGTGCCAGCAGCCGACCCGAGGACAGGGGAAGTTGGTCAGATACGCAGTATTTT. Translating gives CASSRPEDRGSWSDTQYF. The complete variable domain, with remaining parts taken from reference TRBV7-9 and TRBJ2-3, reads DTGVSQNPRHKITKRGQNVTFRCDPISEHNRLYWYRQTLGQGPEFLTYFQNEAQLEKSRLLSDRFSAERPKGSFSTLEIQRTEQGDSAMYLCASSRPEDRGSWSDTQYFGPGTRLTVL.

The chain links TRBV7-2 to TRBJ2-2, with 12 nucleotides matching TRBD2. This CDR3 region has 16 residues. Germline V gene sequence: CDR1 SGHTA, CDR2 FQGNSA. V trimming: 4 bases; J trimming: 4 bases; junction bases outside the gene matches: 4. The DNA for the CDR3 is TGTGCCAGCAGCTCTCGGACTAGCGGGATCACCGGGGAGCTGTTTTTT. This translates into CASSSRTSGITGELFF.

V gene TRBV7-9 combines with J gene TRBJ1-2; 7 bases match TRBD1. Trimming cost V 7 bases and J 5 bases; bases outside gene matches: 4. The V gene's germline CDR1 is SEHNR and CDR2 FQNEAQ (reference sequence). CDR3 length: 12 amino acids. The CDR3 sequence: CASTATGYGYTF. As DNA, the CDR3 is TGTGCCAGCACCGCGACAGGGTATGGCTACACCTTC.

Remarks on this clone: The junction departs from the called germline gene at one end, perhaps through a read error. The CDR3, as DNA: TGTGCCAGCAGTTCTTCTACCGCCTATCATTCACCCCTCCACTTT. Its protein is CASSSSTAYHSPLHF. V gene TRBV27 combines with J gene TRBJ1-6; the D is unclear. The CDR3 runs to 15 residues. CDR1 is MNHEY, CDR2 SMNVEV, per germline (reference sequence).

The chain combines TRBV18 with TRBJ1-1; TRBD1 agrees at 9 bases. The V and J ends lost 0 bases and 7 bases, in that order; junction bases with no gene match: 6. The CDR3 is 15 amino acids. Germline CDR1 and CDR2: KGHSH and LQKENI. The CDR3 coding sequence is TGTGCCAGCTCACCACCGGGACAGGGTTCGGGTGAAGCTTTCTTT. This codes for CASSPPGQGSGEAFF.

A single count supports this clone. The V and J genes are TRBV7-3 and TRBJ2-2; 8 bases line up with TRBD2. The CDR3 consists of 14 residues. Germline CDR1 and CDR2: SGHTA and FQGTGA. Trimming at V came to 5 bases and at J to 5 bases, leaving 4 bases not matched to a gene. This chain's CDR3 is CASSQTSGTGELFF. CDR3 DNA: TGTGCCAGCAGCCAAACTAGCGGTACCGGGGAGCTGTTTTTT. Supplemented by reference TRBV7-3 and TRBJ2-2, the full variable domain reads GAGVSQTPSNKVTEKGKYVELRCDPISGHTALYWYRQSLGQGPEFLIYFQGTGAADDSGLPNDRFFAVRPEGSVSTLKIQRTERGDSAVYLCASSQTSGTGELFFGEGSRLTVL.